These 32 T cell receptor beta chains originate from one sample sequenced in a study of T cell repertoires in cytomegalovirus infection. TCRdb re-called the reads with MiXCR, one entry per CDR3 protein. In the table there are about 360,000 distinct CDR3 sequences, around 18% of which are singletons. The sample taken for sequencing was PBMCs. The receptors derive from a human donor in good health (CMV status not recorded). Some clones in this sample may be carry-over from other donors' samples.

This clonotype has only a few counts. The CDR3 spells CASSFPGSFEQYF. Written as DNA, the CDR3 is TGTGCCAGCAGCTTTCCAGGATCTTTCGAGCAGTACTTC. The chain uses TRBV5-4 and TRBJ2-7; no reliable D call. Germline CDR1 reads SGHNT; CDR2 reads YYREEE (reference sequence). This CDR3 spans 13 amino acids. Trimming cost V 2 bases and J 6 bases, with 12 bases left between them.

This clonotype was detected a few times. V and J are TRBV12-3 or TRBV12-4 and TRBJ1-1; tentative D call: TRBD1 (5 bases). Trimming took 3 bases from V and 3 from J, leaving 8 bases between them. The CDR3 spans 13 residues. CDR3 region: CASSFQGDTEAFF. DNA for the CDR3: TGTGCCAGCAGTTTTCAGGGTGACACTGAAGCTTTCTTT.

At least ten counts were recorded for this clonotype. V usage is TRBV28 and J usage is TRBJ2-7, with D maybe TRBD1 (6 bases). The CDR3 extends over 18 amino acids. V lost 6 bases, J lost 0 bases, and 24 bases lay in between. In germline, CDR1 is MDHEN, CDR2 SYDVKM. The CDR3 protein is CASSPRWDTNPNSYEQYF. The CDR3 nucleotides read TGTGCCAGCAGCCCACGGTGGGACACAAACCCAAACTCCTACGAGCAGTACTTC.

The chain links TRBV28 to TRBJ2-5, with D possibly being TRBD1 (6 bases). Germline lookup yields CDR1 MDHEN and CDR2 SYDVKM. CDR3 size: 13 residues. Trimming pared 6 bases from V and 4 bases from J, leaving 12 bases between. The CDR3 protein is CASRTGHRETQYF. The CDR3 coding sequence is TGTGCCAGCAGGACGGGACACCGAGAGACCCAGTACTTC.

A word on this clonotype: Given a much more abundant clone one base away, this may be a read error. The rearrangement links TRBV2 to TRBJ2-5; 8 nucleotides align to TRBD1. CDR1 and CDR2 from the germline V gene are SNHLY and FYNNEI. The CDR3 covers 15 residues. Losses at the gene ends were 10 bases for V and 1 base for J; bases not matched to a gene: 11. CDR3 residues: CANKSGTGVQETQYF. The CDR3 DNA sequence: TGTGCCAACAAATCCGGGACAGGTGTCCAAGAGACCCAGTACTTC. The variable domain in full, with the rest retrieved from reference TRBV2 and TRBJ2-5, is EPEVTQTPSHQVTQMGQEVILRCVPISNHLYFYWYRQILGQKVEFLVSFYNNEISEKSEIFDDQFSVERPDGSNFTLKIRSTKLEDSAMYFCANKSGTGVQETQYFGPGTRLLVL.

This clonotype was picked up a small number of times. The V and J genes are TRBV28 and TRBJ2-2; no definite D call. The CDR3 covers 12 residues. Trimming shortened V by 6 bases and J by 3 bases, and 5 bases separated the two germline ends. Germline CDR1 and CDR2: MDHEN and SYDVKM. This chain's CDR3 is CASSTYTGELFF. In DNA form, the CDR3 reads TGTGCCAGCAGCACTTACACCGGGGAGCTGTTTTTT.

This clonotype has a count of ten or more. V usage is TRBV4-1 and J usage is TRBJ1-5; D is uncertain. Trimming removed 0 bases from V and 4 bases from J, with 4 bases in between. CDR1 and CDR2 from the germline V gene are MGHRA and YSYEKL. CDR3 size: 13 residues. CDR3 protein: CASSQDWNQPQHF. The CDR3, as DNA: TGCGCCAGCAGCCAAGATTGGAATCAGCCCCAGCATTTT.

This clonotype has only a few counts. This rearrangement joins TRBV4-1 to TRBJ1-1; 12 positions match TRBD1. Germline V lookup: CDR1 MGHRA, CDR2 YSYEKL. The V gene end was trimmed by 4 bases and the J gene end by 0 bases; junction bases not matched to a gene: 6. The CDR3 consists of 17 residues. CDR3 coding DNA: TGCGCCAGCAGCCCCAGGGACAGGGGGCCGGTGAACACTGAAGCTTTCTTT. Translation gives CASSPRDRGPVNTEAFF.

This clonotype was observed at least ten times. The chain carries TRBV19 and TRBJ1-5; D not certain. The CDR3 extends over 15 amino acids. With 5 bases removed from V and 1 base from J, the gap between germline ends came to 12 bases. The germline gives CDR1 LNHDA, CDR2 SQIVND (reference sequence). The CDR3 region is CASSSWKESNQPQHF. For the CDR3, the DNA is TGTGCCAGTAGTTCCTGGAAGGAGAGCAATCAGCCCCAGCATTTT.

The rearrangement uses TRBV25-1 and TRBJ1-2, with 7 bases that match TRBD1. The CDR3 contains 13 residues. Unmatched junction bases numbered 6, after V lost 6 bases and J lost 5 bases. Germline CDR1 is MGHDK and CDR2 is SYGVNS. CDR3 DNA: TGTGCCAGCAGCAGGGGGGTAGGGTATGGCTACACCTTC. Encoded protein: CASSRGVGYGYTF.

A few counts support this clonotype. The chain couples TRBV28 to TRBJ1-5; D remains ambiguous. CDR3 size: 12 residues. Germline CDR1 and CDR2: MDHEN and SYDVKM. Trimming left V 8 bases short and J 11 bases short, with 16 bases between. The chain's CDR3 is CASSPDGWSQHF. The CDR3 bases are TGTGCCAGCTCTCCCGACGGTTGGTCCCAGCATTTT.

This clonotype was counted ten times or more. DNA of the CDR3: TGTGCCAGCAGCTTAGGGGTGGGAATGGAGACCCAGTACTTC. Its protein is CASSLGVGMETQYF. The chain recombines TRBV7-9 with TRBJ2-5; no firm D call. CDR1 and CDR2 from the germline V gene are SEHNR and FQNEAQ (reference sequence). V was trimmed by 1 base and J by 5 bases, leaving 11 bases between them. The CDR3 covers 14 residues.

CDR3 sequence reads: CSAPKGGQETQYF. The CDR3 nucleotides read TGCAGTGCTCCGAAGGGGGGCCAAGAGACCCAGTACTTC. This rearrangement joins TRBV20-1 to TRBJ2-5; D is possibly TRBD1 or TRBD2 (6 bases each). There are 13 residues in the CDR3. V lost 5 bases to trimming and J lost 1 base, with 11 bases between them. Germline V gives CDR1 DFQATT, CDR2 SNEGSKA (reference sequence).

This clonotype occurred many times. The J gene is TRBJ1-2, the V gene TRBV7-2; TRBD1 might be the D (5 bases). V was trimmed by 0 bases and J by 0 bases, leaving 14 bases between them. The CDR3 consists of 17 residues. The germline V gene has CDR1 SGHTA and CDR2 FQGNSA. CDR3 protein: CASSLARGLESNYGYTF. The CDR3 DNA reads as TGTGCCAGCAGCTTAGCTCGGGGACTCGAGTCTAACTATGGCTACACCTTC.

This clonotype was seen a handful of times. The chain links TRBV28 to TRBJ2-5; the match to TRBD2 covers 8 bases. Germline CDR1 is MDHEN and CDR2 is SYDVKM. The CDR3 loop spans 14 amino acids. The ends lost 3 bases at V and 7 bases at J; junction bases unmatched: 7. CDR3 bases: TGTGCCAGCAGTTTTTCGGGGGGGGTGAGGACCCAGTACTTC. Protein: CASSFSGGVRTQYF.

This clonotype has just a few counts. The V and J genes are TRBV6-1 and TRBJ2-5, with 10 bases aligning to TRBD1. With 7 bases clipped from V and 4 bases from J, the junction kept 6 bases outside the gene matches. The CDR3 length is 14 residues. Germline V gives CDR1 MNHNS, CDR2 SASEGT. CDR3 bases: TGTGCCAGCAAAGCTGACAGGGGGCGAGAGACCCAGTACTTC. It translates to CASKADRGRETQYF.

The chain employs TRBV25-1 and TRBJ1-4, with D unclear. Between the trimmed V and J ends, which lost 8 bases and 3 bases, there was a span of 28 bases. CDR1 MGHDK and CDR2 SYGVNS come from the germline V gene. The CDR3 sequence is 19 residues long. The CDR3 DNA is TGTGCCAGCCCTGTGGGCCGGCTACGGGCAACTTTCGCTAATGAAAAACTGTTTTTT. Translated, it gives CASPVGRLRATFANEKLFF.

The CDR3 is CASSLTGPVEKLFF. CDR3 bases: TGCGCCAGCAGCCTAACAGGACCGGTTGAAAAACTGTTTTTT. V usage is TRBV4-1 and J usage is TRBJ1-4; TRBD1 might be the D (5 bases). Germline V gives CDR1 MGHRA, CDR2 YSYEKL. Trimming shortened V by 4 bases and J by 7 bases, and 13 bases separated the two germline ends. This CDR3 comprises 14 residues.

The V gene is TRBV24-1, the J gene TRBJ2-1; a possible D gene is TRBD2 (5 bases). The CDR3 loop spans 14 amino acids. In germline, CDR1 is KGHDR, CDR2 SFDVKD. V was trimmed by 0 bases and J by 9 bases, leaving 11 bases between them. The CDR3 DNA reads as TGTGCCACCAGTGATTTGCCCCCACGGGGTGAGCAGTTCTTC. This translates into CATSDLPPRGEQFF.

This clonotype was counted only a few times. The rearrangement links TRBV7-9 to TRBJ1-4; no clear D. The ends were cut back, 5 bases at V and 3 bases at J, with 10 bases in the middle. The CDR3 contains 14 residues. CDR1 SEHNR and CDR2 FQNEAQ come from the germline V gene (reference sequence). The DNA for the CDR3 is TGTGCCAGCAGCGTGGGGTTACCTAATGAAAAACTGTTTTTT. Protein sequence: CASSVGLPNEKLFF.

This clonotype was counted ten times or more. The chain couples TRBV7-8 to TRBJ1-2; tentative D call: TRBD1 (6 bases). The germline V gene encodes CDR1 SGHVS and CDR2 FQNEAQ. The CDR3 covers 12 residues. Trimming shortened V by 5 bases and J by 7 bases, and 11 bases separated the two germline ends. The CDR3 bases are TGTGCCAGCAGCGCAGAAGGGGGTGGCTACACCTTC. It yields the protein CASSAEGGGYTF.

This CDR3 reads CASSSLAGVSEQYF. The CDR3 DNA is TGTGCCAGCAGTAGTCTAGCGGGAGTAAGCGAGCAGTACTTC. J is TRBJ2-7 and V is TRBV27; 10 bases fit TRBD2. Germline trimming cut 5 bases from V and 6 bases from J; bases unmatched to any gene: 7. The CDR3 extends over 14 amino acids. Germline assignment: CDR1 MNHEY and CDR2 SMNVEV (reference sequence).

This clonotype was seen more than once but under ten times. This chain connects TRBV7-2 to TRBJ2-2, with D possibly being TRBD1 (5 bases). The germline gives CDR1 SGHTA, CDR2 FQGNSA. The length of the CDR3 is 13 residues. The ends were cut back, 5 bases at V and 6 bases at J, with 10 bases in the middle. This chain's CDR3 is CASSAWGPGELFF. The CDR3 DNA follows: TGTGCCAGCAGCGCCTGGGGCCCCGGGGAGCTGTTTTTT.

The V gene is TRBV14, the J gene TRBJ2-1, with 12 bases fitting TRBD2. The trim removed 4 bases at V and 7 bases at J, leaving 11 bases unmatched. Germline CDR1 reads SGHDN; CDR2 reads FVKESK. The CDR3 loop spans 17 amino acids. The CDR3 bases are TGTGCCAGCAGCCCCGGACTAGCGGGACCCTTTAGGAATGAGCAGTTCTTC. It yields the protein CASSPGLAGPFRNEQFF.

DNA of the CDR3: TGTGCCAGCAGCTTTGGCGTACTATATGGCTACACCTTC. Amino acid sequence: CASSFGVLYGYTF. This chain joins TRBV7-2 and TRBJ1-2; D is ambiguous. V dropped 3 bases and J dropped 5 bases, with 10 bases sitting between them. The CDR3 is 13 residues long. Germline CDR1 SGHTA, CDR2 FQGNSA.

The chain employs TRBV18 and TRBJ1-6; weak D call: TRBD1 (5 bases). Germline CDR1 is KGHSH and CDR2 is LQKENI. This CDR3 has 13 amino acids. The V end was cut by 3 bases, the J end by 10 bases, with 10 bases between. The CDR3 DNA reads as TGTGCCAGCTCACCGGGGGGTAACTCACCCCTCCACTTT. It is translated as CASSPGGNSPLHF.

This clonotype showed up many times. J is TRBJ1-1 and V is TRBV6-1; D remains ambiguous. This CDR3 contains 13 residues. V was cut by 5 bases and J by 0 bases, with 7 bases left in between. CDR1 and CDR2 (germline): MNHNS, SASEGT. CDR3 in DNA: TGTGCCAGCAGTTACGTGGTGAACACTGAAGCTTTCTTT. Protein: CASSYVVNTEAFF.

This clonotype was detected ten times or more. The chain links TRBV7-6 to TRBJ2-7; D perhaps matches TRBD2 (5 bases). Germline V CDR1 and CDR2: SGHVS, FNYEAQ. CDR3 length: 16 amino acids. The V end was cut by 5 bases, the J end by 2 bases, with 19 bases between. In DNA, the CDR3 is TGTGCCAGCAGCCTAATCGGTGCTAGCTTACCCTACGAGCAGTACTTC. Encoded protein: CASSLIGASLPYEQYF.

This chain links TRBV11-2 with TRBJ2-5, with 7 bases matching TRBD2. CDR3 length equals 15 residues. Looked up from germline, CDR1 is SGHAT and CDR2 is FQNNGV. Trimming took 3 bases from V and 1 from J; bases not matched to a gene: 5. Written as DNA, the CDR3 is TGTGCCAGCAGCTTGGGGCGGGGGAGCCAAGAGACCCAGTACTTC. Amino acid sequence: CASSLGRGSQETQYF.

The chain employs TRBV6-2 or TRBV6-3 and TRBJ2-7; D gene ambiguous. The CDR3 is 13 amino acids. Trimming left V 10 bases short and J 0 bases short, with 13 bases between. Per germline, CDR1 MNHEY and CDR2 SVGEGT. CDR3 in DNA: TGTGCCACACTGAATACGGACTCCTACGAGCAGTACTTC. The encoded protein is CATLNTDSYEQYF.

This clonotype was observed many times. The chain employs TRBV7-6 and TRBJ2-3; TRBD2 aligns across 9 bases. This CDR3 region has 15 residues. The germline CDR1 and CDR2 sequences are SGHVS and FNYEAQ. V lost 1 base, J lost 6 bases, and 5 bases stayed unmatched. The DNA of the CDR3 is TGTGCCAGCAGCTTAGACGCTAGCGGGAAGGATACGCAGTATTTT. Protein product: CASSLDASGKDTQYF.

This clonotype was counted ten times or more. V gene TRBV7-2 combines with J gene TRBJ1-2, with TRBD1 matching over 7 bases. Germline V gene lookup returns CDR1 SGHTA and CDR2 FQGNSA. The CDR3 extends over 13 amino acids. Losses at the gene ends were 6 bases for V and 5 bases for J; bases not matched to a gene: 6. The DNA for the CDR3 is TGTGCCAGCAGTCCGGACAGGATTTATGGCTACACCTTC. Its translation: CASSPDRIYGYTF.